The 24 T cell receptor beta chains below all came from one sample that was sequenced in a study of cytomegalovirus exposure and HLA in healthy donors. The PCR was carried out with 60 Vbeta primers and 13 Jbeta primers. The data were produced by immunoSEQ multiplex PCR, yet TCRdb's version contains in-frame clones alone and is incomplete. The sample holds 150,000 to 200,000 clones, around 77% seen once. The material sequenced was PBMCs. These receptors were collected from a woman aged 30 to 39 in good health and CMV-seronegative.

The chain combines TRBV6-1 with TRBJ2-7, with 8 bases that match TRBD1. The CDR3 runs 15 residues. Germline assignment: CDR1 MNHNS and CDR2 SASEGT. V lost 4 bases, J lost 2 bases, and 7 bases stayed unmatched. The CDR3 loop reads CASSADTRGPYEQYF. The CDR3 DNA reads as TGTGCCAGCAGTGCAGACACCAGGGGGCCCTACGAGCAGTACTTC.

The chain joins TRBV19 to TRBJ2-3; 7 bases are a match to TRBD1. The CDR3 spans 15 residues. Germline CDR1 reads LNHDA; CDR2 reads SQIVND (reference sequence). The V segment lost 9 bases and the J segment 0 bases; nucleotides outside the gene matches: 9. DNA of the CDR3: TGTGCCAGCGCCGTGTCAGGGGGAAGCACAGATACGCAGTATTTT. This sequence encodes CASAVSGGSTDTQYF. The whole variable domain, remainder taken from reference TRBV19 and TRBJ2-3, is DGGITQSPKYLFRKEGQNVTLSCEQNLNHDAMYWYRQDPGQGLRLIYYSQIVNDFQKGDIAEGYSVSREKKESFPLTVTSAQKNPTAFYLCASAVSGGSTDTQYFGPGTRLTVL.

This chain uses TRBV7-3 with TRBJ2-3; D unresolved. V was pared by 1 base and J by 2 bases, with 7 bases between. Germline V lookup: CDR1 SGHTA, CDR2 FQGTGA. The CDR3 is made up of 14 amino acids. CDR3 sequence (DNA): TGTGCCAGCAGCTTAAGCCAGGCCACAGATACGCAGTATTTT. This encodes CASSLSQATDTQYF. The full variable domain, with the rest looked up from reference TRBV7-3 and TRBJ2-3, is GAGVSQTPSNKVTEKGKYVELRCDPISGHTALYWYRQSLGQGPEFLIYFQGTGAADDSGLPNDRFFAVRPEGSVSTLKIQRTERGDSAVYLCASSLSQATDTQYFGPGTRLTVL.

The chain couples TRBV29-1 to TRBJ1-5; perhaps TRBD1 as D (5 bases). The germline gives CDR1 SQVTM, CDR2 ANQGSEA. Trimming removed 6 bases from V and 3 bases from J, with 12 bases in between. This CDR3 region has 13 residues. For the CDR3, the DNA is TGCAGCGTAGGTGAAGGGGACAATCAGCCCCAGCATTTT. Translated: CSVGEGDNQPQHF.

The chain combines TRBV5-4 with TRBJ1-2; D perhaps matches TRBD1 (6 bases). The CDR3 is made up of 16 amino acids. Germline assignment: CDR1 SGHNT and CDR2 YYREEE (reference sequence). Trimming left V 1 base short and J 8 bases short, with 21 bases between. CDR3 amino acids: CASSLPQNSGEGGYTF. The CDR3 DNA follows: TGTGCCAGCAGCTTGCCTCAAAACTCAGGGGAGGGAGGCTACACCTTC.

The V and J genes are TRBV6-4 and TRBJ2-1; possible D gene TRBD1, 6 bases. V lost 0 bases to trimming and J lost 3 bases, with 12 bases between them. The germline gives CDR1 MRHNA, CDR2 SNTAGT. This CDR3 contains 16 residues. CDR3 region: CASSDSGRGGYNEQFF. The CDR3 DNA reads TGTGCCAGCAGTGACTCAGGCAGAGGGGGCTACAATGAGCAGTTCTTC.

To note about this clone: A read error may produce the germline difference seen at one junction end. This chain connects TRBV2 to TRBJ1-2; a weak D match, TRBD1 (6 bases). Germline loops: CDR1 SNHLY, CDR2 FYNNEI. The CDR3 spans 14 residues. CDR3 nucleotide sequence: TGTGTCAGCAGTGAAGCAAGAGGGGGCTATGGCTACACCTTC. Translation: CVSSEARGGYGYTF.

The rearrangement joins TRBV5-4 to TRBJ2-7; 14 bases match TRBD2. CDR1 is SGHNT and CDR2 is YYREEE in the germline V gene (reference sequence). This CDR3 comprises 14 residues. V was pared by 2 bases and J by 8 bases, with 3 bases of the junction left unmatched. The CDR3 sequence: CASSLGTSGSQQYF. The CDR3 nucleotides are TGTGCCAGCAGCTTAGGGACTAGCGGGAGCCAGCAGTACTTC.

This clone has a handful of counts. The rearrangement links TRBV4-2 to TRBJ2-2; D is perhaps TRBD1 (6 bases). The CDR3 runs to 16 residues. Germline CDR1 LGHNA, CDR2 YNFKEQ. Trimming pared 0 bases from V and 7 bases from J, leaving 15 bases between. CDR3 DNA sequence: TGTGCCAGCAGCCAAGATTGGTCAGGGGTGGACGGGGAGCTGTTTTTT. Protein: CASSQDWSGVDGELFF.

J is TRBJ1-6 and V is TRBV21-1; the table calls TRBD1, which could not be checked here. TRBV21-1 is assigned pseudogene status. There are 15 residues in the CDR3. This CDR3 reads CASSSRDRSNSPLHF. DNA for the CDR3: TGTGCCAGCAGCAGCCGGGACAGGTCCAATTCACCCCTCCACTTT.

Turning to this clone: One end of the junction does not line up with germline, which may come from a read error. The sample carries other DNA sequences with the same CDR3. V gene TRBV7-8 combines with J gene TRBJ1-2; D is unresolved. This CDR3 contains 14 residues. The germline V gene encodes CDR1 SGHVS and CDR2 FQNEAQ. CDR3 region: CASSLDPTSHGYTF. The CDR3 coding sequence is TGTGCCAGCAGCTTAGACCCGACATCCCATGGCTATACCTTC.

The chain couples TRBV28 to TRBJ2-1; 14 bases are shared with TRBD2. The germline gives CDR1 MDHEN, CDR2 SYDVKM. This CDR3 is built from 14 residues. Trimming removed 6 bases from V and 6 bases from J; junction bases left unmatched: 1. CDR3 nucleotides: TGTGCCAGCAGGACTAGCGGGAGGGTCAATGAGCAGTTCTTC. Its translation is CASRTSGRVNEQFF.

This clone has a handful of counts. The V call is TRBV29-1, the J call TRBJ2-3, with 14 bases that match TRBD2. Unmatched junction bases numbered 13, after V lost 4 bases and J lost 4 bases. The germline gives CDR1 SQVTM, CDR2 ANQGSEA. CDR3 length equals 18 residues. The DNA for the CDR3 is TGCAGCGTTGGCCCGGGACTAGCGGGAGAGGGGTACGCAGATACGCAGTATTTT. Translating it yields CSVGPGLAGEGYADTQYF.

Concerning this clone itself: Its ends do not fully match the called genes, so a read error is possible. The chain combines TRBV20-1 with TRBJ1-4; 7 bases agree with TRBD1. The CDR3 runs 11 residues. CDR1 and CDR2 from the germline V gene are DFQATT and SNEGSKA (reference sequence). The CDR3 DNA follows: TGCAGTGCTAGAGATCACAGGGGACCCGCATTT. Its protein is CSARDHRGPAF.

This clone showed up just a few times. V gene TRBV6-1 combines with J gene TRBJ1-2, with D perhaps TRBD1 (5 bases). There are 15 residues in the CDR3. Germline V CDR1 and CDR2: MNHNS, SASEGT. V was shortened by 1 base and J by 5 bases, with 14 bases between the two germline ends. The CDR3 bases are TGTGCCAGCAGTGAAGACCAGGGAAATTATTATGGCTACACCTTC. Residues: CASSEDQGNYYGYTF.

The V call is TRBV5-8, the J call TRBJ1-5; a possible D gene is TRBD1 (5 bases). Trimming removed 6 bases at V and 0 bases at J, with 7 bases between. Germline lookup yields CDR1 SGHTS and CDR2 YDEGEE. The CDR3 has 13 amino acids. CDR3 amino acids: CASNGGSNQPQHF. The CDR3 DNA reads TGTGCCAGCAACGGGGGTAGCAATCAGCCCCAGCATTTT.

The table lists this clone with a few counts. This chain joins TRBV5-4 and TRBJ1-2; D may be TRBD1 (5 bases). Germline V gene data show CDR1 as SGHNT and CDR2 as YYREEE (reference sequence). The CDR3 spans 14 residues. With 4 bases removed from V and 0 bases from J, the gap between germline ends came to 10 bases. This CDR3 is CASSPGGPNYGYTF. The CDR3 DNA reads TGTGCCAGCAGCCCCGGGGGACCTAACTATGGCTACACCTTC. Drawing the rest from reference TRBV5-4 and TRBJ1-2, the complete variable domain is ETGVTQSPTHLIKTRGQQVTLRCSSQSGHNTVSWYQQALGQGPQFIFQYYREEENGRGNFPPRFSGLQFPNYSSELNVNALELDDSALYLCASSPGGPNYGYTFGSGTRLTVV.

The V call is TRBV27, the J call TRBJ1-2; 9 nucleotides match TRBD1. The CDR3 is 15 amino acids. V was clipped by 0 bases and J by 8 bases; unmatched bases: 7. Germline CDR1 is MNHEY and CDR2 is SMNVEV (reference sequence). The CDR3 is CASSLSPGQGTGYTF. CDR3 nucleotide sequence: TGTGCCAGCAGTTTATCCCCGGGACAGGGTACGGGCTACACCTTC.

The rearrangement links TRBV7-3 to TRBJ2-1, with D possibly matching TRBD2 (6 bases). V dropped 5 bases and J dropped 4 bases, with 9 bases sitting between them. This CDR3 is built from 13 residues. Germline V CDR1 and CDR2: SGHTA, FQGTGA. CDR3 sequence (DNA): TGTGCCAGCAGCAGGACTAAATACAATGAGCAGTTCTTC. Translation gives CASSRTKYNEQFF.

The chain recombines TRBV30 with TRBJ1-3; 8 positions match TRBD1. V trimming: 3 bases; J trimming: 0 bases; junction bases outside the gene matches: 4. CDR1 is GTSNPN and CDR2 is SVGIG in the germline V gene (reference sequence). The CDR3 contains 15 residues. The CDR3 here is CAWSADRGSGNTIYF. CDR3 nucleotide sequence: TGTGCCTGGAGCGCTGACAGGGGCTCTGGAAACACCATATATTTT.

The gene calls are TRBV27 and TRBJ2-7, with 8 bases lining up with TRBD1. The germline gives CDR1 MNHEY, CDR2 SMNVEV (reference sequence). J gave up 4 bases and V 0 bases, and 2 bases lay outside the gene matches. The CDR3 consists of 14 residues. For the CDR3, the DNA is TGTGCCAGCAGTTTATCCCGGACAGGGTACGAGCAGTACTTC. Translation gives CASSLSRTGYEQYF.

This chain connects TRBV15 to TRBJ1-1; 7 bases are shared with TRBD1. The V gene's germline CDR1 is LNHNV and CDR2 YYDKDF (reference sequence). J was trimmed by 3 bases and V by 4 bases; bases with no gene match: 2. CDR3 size: 13 residues. CDR3 amino acids: CATSNRGDTEAFF. The CDR3, as DNA: TGTGCCACCAGCAACAGGGGAGACACTGAAGCTTTCTTT.

The chain combines TRBV28 with TRBJ2-7, with TRBD1 as a possible D gene (6 bases). Trimming removed 5 bases from V and 2 bases from J, with 16 bases in between. The CDR3 extends over 15 amino acids. CDR1 is MDHEN, CDR2 SYDVKM, per germline. CDR3 nucleotides: TGTGCCAGCAGTCCAGGGGCTGCTACCCCCTACGAGCAGTACTTC. This encodes CASSPGAATPYEQYF. The variable domain in full, completed from reference TRBV28 and TRBJ2-7, reads DVKVTQSSRYLVKRTGEKVFLECVQDMDHENMFWYRQDPGLGLRLIYFSYDVKMKEKGDIPEGYSVSREKKERFSLILESASTNQTSMYLCASSPGAATPYEQYFGPGTRLTVT.

The rearrangement joins TRBV11-2 to TRBJ2-7, with a possible D match to TRBD1 (5 bases). Germline loops: CDR1 SGHAT, CDR2 FQNNGV. Trimming pared 5 bases from V and 5 bases from J, leaving 7 bases between. CDR3 length: 11 residues. DNA for the CDR3: TGTGCCAGCAGCGTGGACAACGAGCAGTACTTC. Amino acids: CASSVDNEQYF.